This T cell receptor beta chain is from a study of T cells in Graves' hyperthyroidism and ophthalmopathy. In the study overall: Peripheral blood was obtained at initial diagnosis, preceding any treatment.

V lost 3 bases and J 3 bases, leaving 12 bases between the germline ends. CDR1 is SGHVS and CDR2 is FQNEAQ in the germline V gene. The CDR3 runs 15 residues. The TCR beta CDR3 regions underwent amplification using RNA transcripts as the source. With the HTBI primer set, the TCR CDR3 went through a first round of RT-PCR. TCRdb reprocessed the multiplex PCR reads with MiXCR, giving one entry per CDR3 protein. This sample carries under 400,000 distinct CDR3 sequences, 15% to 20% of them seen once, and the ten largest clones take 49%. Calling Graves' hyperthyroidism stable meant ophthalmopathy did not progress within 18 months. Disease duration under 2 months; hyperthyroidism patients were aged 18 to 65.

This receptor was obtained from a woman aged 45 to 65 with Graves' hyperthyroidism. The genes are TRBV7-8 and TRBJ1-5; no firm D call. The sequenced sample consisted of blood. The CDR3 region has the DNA TGTGCCAGCAGCTTTGGACGAGACTTCAATCAGCCCCAGCATTTT. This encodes CASSFGRDFNQPQHF.